Listed below are T cell receptor beta chains from one sample, sequenced in a study of blood T cell repertoires in COVID-19. TCRdb keeps only in-frame clones here, not all; method: immunoSEQ multiplex PCR. This repertoire shows 100,000 to 150,000 clones, about 90% found once; its top ten account for about 1%. Sample: peripheral blood. The receptors stem from a woman aged 45-60 years with active or convalescent COVID-19. CDR3s include the opening cysteine and the closing phenylalanine or tryptophan. A D gene is named only where the DNA matches it firmly. Not all rows give a size; the values are once, few, many and, for expanded clones, a class.

NA	TRBV30	TRBJ1-2	NA	TGTGCCTGGGGCGTTCGGGTAGTAAACTATGGCTACACCTTC	CAWGVRVVNYGYTF
NA	TRBV2	TRBJ2-3	TRBD1	TGTGCCAGCAGTGAAGCGTCTTTTTCAAGTAGGGGGCTAATAAATACGCAGTATTTT	CASSEASFSSRGLINTQYF
NA	TRBV7-2	TRBJ1-1	NA	TGTGCCACCCTGACAGGAAGCATGAACACTGAAGCTTTCTTT	CATLTGSMNTEAFF
NA	TRBV3-1/TRBV3-2	TRBJ1-4	NA	TGTGCCAGCAGCCAAGTGGCGGGCAGGGGTGGGGAAAAACTGTTTTTT	CASSQVAGRGGEKLFF
NA	TRBV28	TRBJ1-3	NA	TGTGCCAGCAGTTTACCCCTTCCCGGCGGAACCATATATTTT	CASSLPLPGGTIYF
NA	TRBV7-2	TRBJ1-3	NA	TGTGCCAGCAGCTTAGACTGGTTGTTATCTGGAAACACCATATATTTT	CASSLDWLLSGNTIYF
NA	TRBV24-1	TRBJ2-7	NA	TGTGCCACCAGTGATGGACTGACCTACGAGCAGTACTTC	CATSDGLTYEQYF
NA	TRBV4-2	TRBJ1-2	NA	TGTGCCAGCAGCCAGACTGACTGGGGTGGAGGCTATGGCTACACCTTC	CASSQTDWGGGYGYTF
NA	TRBV12-3/TRBV12-4	TRBJ2-5	TRBD1	TGTGCCAGCCTAGACAGGGAACAAGAGACCCAGTACTTC	CASLDREQETQYF
NA	TRBV28	TRBJ2-3	NA	TGTGCCAGCAGTTCCCCGAGGGGCACAGATACGCAGTATTTT	CASSSPRGTDTQYF
NA	TRBV6-5	TRBJ1-5	TRBD1	TGTGCCAGCAGTTGGGACAGAGATCAGCCCCAGCATTTT	CASSWDRDQPQHF
NA	TRBV24-1	TRBJ2-5	NA	TGTGCCACCAGTGACCCTCGAGCCCAAGAGACCCAGTACTTC	CATSDPRAQETQYF
NA	TRBV6-2/TRBV6-3	TRBJ1-2	TRBD1	TGTGCCAGCAGTTACTCGACAGGGGATGGCTACACCTTC	CASSYSTGDGYTF
once	TRBV15	TRBJ1-1	NA	TGTGCCACCAGCAGAGAATGGCGGACTGAAGCTTTCTTT	CATSREWRTEAFF
once	TRBV11-2	TRBJ2-7	TRBD1	TGTGCCAGCAGCCCGGGACAGGGCTTAAGCTCCTACGAGCAGTACTTC	CASSPGQGLSSYEQYF
NA	TRBV9	TRBJ2-1	NA	TGTGCCAGCAGCGTAGACCCCACTAGCTCCTACAATGAGCAGTTCTTC	CASSVDPTSSYNEQFF
NA	TRBV15	TRBJ2-5	TRBD2	TGTGCCACCAGCTTCCAACCCGGGACTAGCGGGAGTTCAGAGACCCAGTACTTC	CATSFQPGTSGSSETQYF
NA	TRBV4-1	TRBJ1-6	NA	TGCGCCAGCAGCCAAGAAGACAGATTCACATTCCACTTT	CASSQEDRFTFHF
NA	TRBV6-6	TRBJ2-1	NA	TGTGCCAGCAGTTACTCTTCCCGGAATGAGCAGTTCTTC	CASSYSSRNEQFF
NA	TRBV4-3	TRBJ2-1	NA	TGCGCCAGCAGCCAAGAGTCTTTCTCCTACAATGAGCAGTTCTTC	CASSQESFSYNEQFF
NA	TRBV5-1	TRBJ1-2	TRBD1	TGCGCCAGCAGCCCGGGACAGGCCCACTATGGCTACACCTTC	CASSPGQAHYGYTF
NA	TRBV20-1	TRBJ2-1	NA	TGCAGTGCTAGTGGCCTACGAGGCTACAATGAGCAGTTCTTC	CSASGLRGYNEQFF
NA	TRBV28	TRBJ1-6	NA	TGTGCCAGCAGGGAGGCTTTAAGCTCCTATAATTCACCCCTCCACTTT	CASREALSSYNSPLHF
NA	TRBV6-2/TRBV6-3	TRBJ1-5	NA	TGTGCCAGCAGTTACAGCCCCGGGGGCAATCAGCCCCAGCATTTT	CASSYSPGGNQPQHF
NA	TRBV5-8	TRBJ2-7	NA	TGTGCCAGCAGCCCCGAGGGTCCCTCCTACGAGCAGTACTTC	CASSPEGPSYEQYF
NA	TRBV27	TRBJ2-1	TRBD2	TGTGCCAGCAGTTTTGGACTAGCGGAAAACAATGAGCAGTTCTTC	CASSFGLAENNEQFF
NA	TRBV30	TRBJ1-4	NA	TGTGCCTGGAGTGTAGGTGACAGCCCCTCCTTTAATGAAAAACTGTTTTTT	CAWSVGDSPSFNEKLFF
NA	TRBV12-3/TRBV12-4	TRBJ1-1	NA	TGTGCCAGCAGTCTCTCCTGGGCCACTGAAGCTTTCTTT	CASSLSWATEAFF
once	TRBV19	TRBJ1-5	TRBD1	TGTGCCAGTAGTACCACCGGGACAGGGAATCAGCCCCAGCATTTT	CASSTTGTGNQPQHF
NA	TRBV7-7	TRBJ2-1	TRBD2	TGTGCTAGCAGCTTCAGCGGGGACTCCTACAATGAGCAGTTCTTC	CASSFSGDSYNEQFF
NA	TRBV4-3	TRBJ2-7	TRBD1	TGCGCCAGCAGCCAAGATACAGGGGGGAGGTACGAGCAGTACTTC	CASSQDTGGRYEQYF
NA	TRBV2	TRBJ1-4	NA	TGTGCCAGCAACGACAGAACTAATGAAAAACTGTTTTTT	CASNDRTNEKLFF
NA	TRBV28	TRBJ2-2	TRBD2	TGTGCCAGCAGTTTAGCGGGAGGCACCGGGGAGCTGTTTTTT	CASSLAGGTGELFF
NA	TRBV18	TRBJ2-4	NA	TGTGCCAGCTCACAGGTAGGGGACTCCAACATTCAGTACTTC	CASSQVGDSNIQYF
NA	TRBV7-8	TRBJ2-7	NA	TGTGCCAGCAGCTTCTCCCCCGGGGAGCAGTACTTC	CASSFSPGEQYF
NA	TRBV3-1/TRBV3-2	TRBJ2-1	NA	TGTGCCACCCTGGGCCTATCTGCCAATGAGCAGTTCTTC	CATLGLSANEQFF
NA	TRBV7-9	TRBJ2-2	TRBD1	TGTGCCAGCATTTCGGGGGGACAGGGTCCCACCGGGGAGCTGTTTTTT	CASISGGQGPTGELFF
NA	TRBV9	TRBJ2-5	NA	TGTGCCAGCAGCGTAGGGACAGACCTTCTAGAGACCCAGTACTTC	CASSVGTDLLETQYF
NA	TRBV30	TRBJ1-5	NA	TGTGCCTGGAGCGGAGGGGTCAATCAGCCCCAGCATTTT	CAWSGGVNQPQHF
NA	TRBV7-9	TRBJ1-2	NA	TGTGCCAGCAGTTATCGGACAGTAAACTATGGCTACACCTTC	CASSYRTVNYGYTF
NA	TRBV18	TRBJ2-7	TRBD2	TGTGCCAGCTCACCACGGGCTAGCGGGAGTTACGAGCAGTACTTC	CASSPRASGSYEQYF
once	TRBV5-6	TRBJ2-2	NA	TGTGCCAGCAGCCTGGGACATCAGAACACCGGGGAGCTGTTTTTT	CASSLGHQNTGELFF